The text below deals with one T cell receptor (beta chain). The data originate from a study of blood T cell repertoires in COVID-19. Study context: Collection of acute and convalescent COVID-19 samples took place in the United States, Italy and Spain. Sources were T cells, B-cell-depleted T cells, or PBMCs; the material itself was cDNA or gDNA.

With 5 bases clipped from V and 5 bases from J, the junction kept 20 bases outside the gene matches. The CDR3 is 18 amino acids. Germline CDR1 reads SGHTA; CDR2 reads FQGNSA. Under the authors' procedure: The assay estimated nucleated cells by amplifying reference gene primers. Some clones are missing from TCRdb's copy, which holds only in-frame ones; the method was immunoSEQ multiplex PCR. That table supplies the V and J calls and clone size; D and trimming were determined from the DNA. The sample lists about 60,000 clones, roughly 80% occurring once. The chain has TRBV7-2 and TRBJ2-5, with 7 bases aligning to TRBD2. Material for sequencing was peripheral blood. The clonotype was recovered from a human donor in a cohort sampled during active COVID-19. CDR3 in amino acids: CASSLRGAAGVGRETQYF. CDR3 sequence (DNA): TGTGCCAGCAGCCTACGCGGCGCGGCGGGAGTTGGGAGGGAGACCCAGTACTTC.